Listed here are 24 T cell receptor beta chains from one sample, sequenced in a study of blood T cell repertoires in COVID-19. Measured with immunoSEQ multiplex PCR; TCRdb has only the in-frame clones, and not every one. This table has about 230,000 clones, roughly 81% appearing once. The specimen sequenced was peripheral blood. These TCRs come from a man aged 40-55 years with acute or convalescent COVID-19.

The chain recombines TRBV7-9 with TRBJ1-4, with 8 bases fitting TRBD1. This CDR3 region has 16 residues. Trimming at V came to 3 bases and at J to 7 bases, leaving 10 bases not matched to a gene. In germline, CDR1 is SEHNR, CDR2 FQNEAQ (reference sequence). CDR3 amino acids: CASSFKLTGDSEKLFF. CDR3 in DNA: TGTGCCAGCAGCTTTAAGCTGACAGGGGATAGTGAAAAACTGTTTTTT. Filled out from reference TRBV7-9 and TRBJ1-4, the complete variable domain reads DTGVSQNPRHKITKRGQNVTFRCDPISEHNRLYWYRQTLGQGPEFLTYFQNEAQLEKSRLLSDRFSAERPKGSFSTLEIQRTEQGDSAMYLCASSFKLTGDSEKLFFGSGTQLSVL.

This chain joins TRBV6-5 and TRBJ2-5; tentative D call: TRBD2 (6 bases). Germline CDR1 is MNHEY and CDR2 is SVGAGI. The CDR3 spans 13 residues. V gave up 7 bases and J gave up 5 bases, with 14 bases separating them. Written as DNA, the CDR3 is TGTGCCAGCAAAGCTACGGGGGTTGAGACCCAGTACTTC. This translates into CASKATGVETQYF.

This clone was counted only a few times. This rearrangement joins TRBV4-2 to TRBJ2-3; weak D call: TRBD2 (6 bases). The V gene's germline CDR1 is LGHNA and CDR2 YNFKEQ. Trimming took off 0 bases at V and 1 base at J, with 8 bases between the two ends. The CDR3 is 15 residues long. The CDR3 is CASSQDWEGTDTQYF. The CDR3 region has the DNA TGTGCCAGCAGCCAAGACTGGGAGGGCACAGATACGCAGTATTTT.

This clone was recorded only once. This rearrangement joins TRBV6-5 to TRBJ2-1; 7 positions match TRBD2. Losses at the gene ends were 0 bases for V and 3 bases for J; bases not matched to a gene: 5. Germline CDR1 and CDR2: MNHEY and SVGAGI. The CDR3 spans 16 residues. The CDR3 loop reads CASSYSKGRVYNEQFF. The CDR3 nucleotides are TGTGCCAGCAGTTACTCGAAAGGGAGGGTCTACAATGAGCAGTTCTTC.

This rearrangement joins TRBV28 to TRBJ2-3; D is unclear. The CDR3 is made up of 12 amino acids. Trimming removed 4 bases at V and 3 bases at J, with 5 bases between. CDR1 is MDHEN, CDR2 SYDVKM, per germline. The CDR3 DNA follows: TGTGCCAGCAGTTCACAAACAGATACGCAGTATTTT. Its translation: CASSSQTDTQYF.

This clone was picked up many times. This chain uses TRBV11-2 with TRBJ1-3; no firm D call. The CDR3 runs to 14 residues. The V gene's germline CDR1 is SGHAT and CDR2 FQNNGV. Trimming removed 6 bases from V and 3 bases from J, with 12 bases in between. The CDR3 spells CASSSRQDGNTIYF. In DNA form, the CDR3 reads TGTGCCAGCAGTTCCCGGCAGGATGGAAACACCATATATTTT. Combining the CDR3 with reference TRBV11-2 and TRBJ1-3 gives the whole variable domain EAGVAQSPRYKIIEKRQSVAFWCNPISGHATLYWYQQILGQGPKLLIQFQNNGVVDDSQLPKDRFSAERLKGVDSTLKIQPAKLEDSAVYLCASSSRQDGNTIYFGEGSWLTVV.

This sequence joins TRBV2 and TRBJ1-1; TRBD1 matches at 9 bases. This CDR3 has 14 residues. Germline CDR1 reads SNHLY; CDR2 reads FYNNEI. V dropped 6 bases and J dropped 7; count of bases not matched to a gene: 9. CDR3 nucleotides: TGTGCCAGCAGCTTACCGGGACAGGGATTTGAAGCTTTCTTT. It translates to CASSLPGQGFEAFF.

The sample holds a few counts of this clone. The chain is built from TRBV5-1 and TRBJ1-1; D unclear. V shed 4 bases and J shed 10 bases, with 17 bases lying between them. CDR3 length equals 13 residues. Germline values: CDR1 SGHRS, CDR2 YFSETQ. The CDR3 reads CASSLGESNRAFF. CDR3 coding DNA: TGCGCCAGCAGCCTGGGAGAATCTAATAGAGCTTTCTTT.

The chain couples TRBV2 to TRBJ1-5; tentatively, D is TRBD1 (5 bases). Germline CDR1 is SNHLY and CDR2 is FYNNEI. The CDR3 is 11 amino acids. Trimming shortened V by 2 bases and J by 9 bases, and 5 bases separated the two germline ends. The CDR3 DNA sequence: TGTGCCAGCAGTGAAACAGGGCCCCAGCATTTT. Protein sequence: CASSETGPQHF. Complete variable domain (other parts from reference TRBV2 and TRBJ1-5): EPEVTQTPSHQVTQMGQEVILRCVPISNHLYFYWYRQILGQKVEFLVSFYNNEISEKSEIFDDQFSVERPDGSNFTLKIRSTKLEDSAMYFCASSETGPQHFGDGTRLSIL.

The chain employs TRBV7-9 and TRBJ1-6; 9 bases fit TRBD1. V dropped 5 bases and J dropped 11; count of bases not matched to a gene: 7. Per germline, CDR1 SEHNR and CDR2 FQNEAQ (reference sequence). The CDR3 length is 14 residues. This CDR3 is CASSPGTGNTPLHF. The CDR3 DNA reads as TGTGCCAGCAGCCCTGGGACAGGGAATACACCCCTCCACTTT. Full variable domain (rest looked up from reference TRBV7-9 and TRBJ1-6): DTGVSQNPRHKITKRGQNVTFRCDPISEHNRLYWYRQTLGQGPEFLTYFQNEAQLEKSRLLSDRFSAERPKGSFSTLEIQRTEQGDSAMYLCASSPGTGNTPLHFGNGTRLTVT.

The V and J genes are TRBV6-1 and TRBJ1-1, with a possible D match to TRBD1 (6 bases). Germline V CDR1 and CDR2: MNHNS, SASEGT. The CDR3 contains 13 residues. Trimming removed 3 bases from V and 9 bases from J, with 14 bases in between. The chain's CDR3 is CASSEAGGRKAFF. The CDR3 DNA reads TGTGCCAGCAGTGAGGCGGGGGGCCGTAAAGCTTTCTTT.

The chain combines TRBV5-1 with TRBJ1-1, with 7 bases fitting TRBD1. Germline values: CDR1 SGHRS, CDR2 YFSETQ. The length of the CDR3 is 14 residues. The trim removed 1 base at V and 3 bases at J, leaving 3 bases unmatched. The CDR3 is CASSLTGADTEAFF. DNA of the CDR3: TGCGCCAGCAGCTTGACAGGGGCGGACACTGAAGCTTTCTTT.

V usage is TRBV5-4 and J usage is TRBJ2-1; 9 nucleotides match TRBD2. Germline values: CDR1 SGHNT, CDR2 YYREEE (reference sequence). The CDR3 runs 15 residues. Trimming cost V 0 bases and J 10 bases; bases outside gene matches: 8. The CDR3 DNA reads TGTGCCAGCAGCTTGGATGCGGGGGGGCACTTAGAGCAGTTCTTC. Translated, it gives CASSLDAGGHLEQFF.

The chain joins TRBV12-3 or TRBV12-4 to TRBJ2-5, with unresolved D. V lost 3 bases, J lost 4 bases, and 3 bases lay in between. CDR3 size: 11 residues. CDR3 bases: TGTGCCAGCAGTTTCGGAGAGACCCAGTACTTC. Translating gives CASSFGETQYF.

The chain carries TRBV30 and TRBJ2-2; the D is unclear. Germline V lookup: CDR1 GTSNPN, CDR2 SVGIG (reference sequence). Between the trimmed V and J ends, which lost 0 bases and 4 bases, there was a span of 6 bases. The CDR3 spans 13 residues. The CDR3 nucleotides read TGTGCCTGGAGTGTTCTCGGCACCGGGGAGCTGTTTTTT. Amino acid sequence: CAWSVLGTGELFF.

This rearrangement joins TRBV9 to TRBJ1-1; D uncertain. Per germline, CDR1 SGDLS and CDR2 YYNGEE. Trimming took off 4 bases at V and 1 base at J, with 11 bases between the two ends. This CDR3 is built from 14 residues. The CDR3 is CASSPLAGNTEAFF. CDR3 nucleotide sequence: TGTGCCAGCAGCCCCTTGGCGGGGAACACTGAAGCTTTCTTT.

This chain uses TRBV7-8 with TRBJ2-5; D unclear. Germline values: CDR1 SGHVS, CDR2 FQNEAQ. The CDR3 has 15 amino acids. V was shortened by 3 bases and J by 3 bases, with 14 bases between the two germline ends. The CDR3 nucleotides read TGTGCCAGCAGCTTCATGTGGTCAAACAAAGAGACCCAGTACTTC. Amino acid sequence: CASSFMWSNKETQYF.

The chain combines TRBV3-1 (or the pseudogene TRBV3-2) with TRBJ2-7; D is uncertain. The germline V gene has CDR1 LGHDT and CDR2 YNNKEL (reference sequence). CDR3 length: 13 amino acids. Trimming pared 1 base from V and 2 bases from J, leaving 6 bases between. Here the CDR3 reads CASSQGGTYEQYF. CDR3 sequence (DNA): TGTGCCAGCAGCCAAGGCGGAACCTACGAGCAGTACTTC.

The V call is TRBV5-8, the J call TRBJ1-1; 8 bases fit TRBD1. The J segment lost 0 bases and the V segment lost 4 bases, leaving 8 bases of the junction unmatched. The CDR3 runs 16 residues. Germline CDR1 reads SGHTS; CDR2 reads YDEGEE. CDR3 in amino acids: CASSLPDRALNTEAFF. Written as DNA, the CDR3 is TGTGCCAGCAGCCTGCCGGACAGGGCGTTGAACACTGAAGCTTTCTTT. Drawing the rest from reference TRBV5-8 and TRBJ1-1, the complete variable domain is EAGVTQSPTHLIKTRGQQATLRCSPISGHTSVYWYQQALGLGLQFLLWYDEGEERNRGNFPPRFSGRQFPNYSSELNVNALELEDSALYLCASSLPDRALNTEAFFGQGTRLTVV.

The genes are TRBV12-5 and TRBJ1-2; unclear D gene. The germline V gene encodes CDR1 LGHNT and CDR2 FRNRAP. The CDR3 extends over 13 amino acids. Trimming left V 6 bases short and J 0 bases short, with 8 bases between. CDR3 bases: TGTGCTAGTGGCTCGGGTTCTAACTATGGCTACACCTTC. It is translated as CASGSGSNYGYTF.

This clone has a handful of counts. The rearrangement joins TRBV27 to TRBJ2-1; 8 positions match TRBD2. The CDR3 is made up of 15 amino acids. Trimming cost V 8 bases and J 6 bases; bases outside gene matches: 12. The germline gives CDR1 MNHEY, CDR2 SMNVEV (reference sequence). The chain's CDR3 is CASLPLLAGFNEQFF. The CDR3 region has the DNA TGTGCCAGCCTTCCTCTCCTAGCGGGTTTCAATGAGCAGTTCTTC.

The chain carries TRBV11-3 and TRBJ2-2, with D perhaps matching TRBD2 (7 bases). V lost 3 bases, J lost 0 bases, and 11 bases lay in between. Germline CDR1 is SGHNT and CDR2 is YENEEA. This CDR3 comprises 16 residues. The CDR3 spells CASSFAGAPNTGELFF. In DNA form, the CDR3 reads TGTGCCAGCAGCTTTGCGGGGGCCCCGAACACCGGGGAGCTGTTTTTT.

In DNA, the CDR3 is TGTGCCAGCAATGACATGGGGAGAGACAATCAGCCCCAGCATTTT. As protein: CASNDMGRDNQPQHF. The V call is TRBV2, the J call TRBJ1-5; D remains ambiguous. The V and J ends lost 7 bases and 3 bases respectively, with 16 bases between them. From germline, CDR1 is SNHLY and CDR2 FYNNEI. CDR3 length: 15 residues.

The chain uses TRBV9 and TRBJ1-3, with no clear D. CDR1 is SGDLS, CDR2 YYNGEE, per germline. Trimming shortened V by 0 bases and J by 4 bases, and 5 bases separated the two germline ends. This CDR3 spans 13 amino acids. Here the CDR3 DNA reads TGTGCCAGCAGCGTAGGTCGGGGAAACACCATATATTTT. This codes for CASSVGRGNTIYF.